This T cell receptor (beta chain) was obtained from a study of cytomegalovirus exposure and HLA in healthy donors. With 60 Vbeta and 13 Jbeta primers, the PCR was carried out. Repertoires were generated with immunoSEQ multiplex PCR, while TCRdb's copy carries only in-frame clones and drops some. The data show approximately 120,000 clones, with around 72% seen just once and approximately 3.8% held by the top ten. V gave up 4 bases and J gave up 2 bases; unmatched junction bases: 13. CDR1 SGDLS and CDR2 YYNGEE come from the germline V gene. This CDR3 contains 18 residues. Specimen: PBMCs. The chain recombines TRBV9 with TRBJ1-5, with 9 bases fitting TRBD1. This TCR was sampled from a man aged 30 to 45 in good health and CMV-seronegative. This chain's CDR3 is CASSFRHRGRCGNQPQHF. The DNA for the CDR3 is TGTGCCAGCAGCTTCCGGCACAGGGGGCGATGCGGCAATCAGCCCCAGCATTTT. Complete variable domain (other parts from reference TRBV9 and TRBJ1-5): DSGVTQTPKHLITATGQRVTLRCSPRSGDLSVYWYQQSLDQGLQFLIQYYNGEERAKGNILERFSAQQFPDLHSELNLSSLELGDSALYFCASSFRHRGRCGNQPQHFGDGTRLSIL.